What follows is one T cell receptor (beta chain) and its context. The germline gives CDR1 LGHNA, CDR2 YNFKEQ. This CDR3 is built from 13 residues. Trimming cost V 5 bases and J 0 bases, with 7 bases left between them. This entry belongs to a study of control samples from healthy donors and cancer patients. Produced via immunoSEQ multiplex PCR; TCRdb's table is partial and in-frame only. In the table there are 150,000 to 200,000 clones, roughly 89% of which are singletons. This receptor was taken from a woman aged 30 to 39 in good health. The source material was blood. The chain couples TRBV4-2 to TRBJ1-1; maybe TRBD1 (6 bases). For the CDR3, the DNA is TGTGCCAGCAGCAGGGGGGTGAACACTGAAGCTTTCTTT. Translation: CASSRGVNTEAFF.